This T cell receptor beta chain emerged from a study of blood T cell repertoires in COVID-19. Across the study: Nucleic acid was either cDNA or gDNA, and it came from T cells, B-cell-depleted T cells, or PBMCs.

In the authors' workflow: Amplification with reference gene primers provided the estimates of nucleated cell counts. Sequencing was performed with immunoSEQ multiplex PCR; in TCRdb, only in-frame clones are kept and a portion is missing. Clonal size and the V and J genes are those of that table, whereas D and trimming came from the DNA. The sample holds more than 70,000 clones, more than 70% seen once. V dropped 3 bases and J dropped 6; count of bases not matched to a gene: 4. Germline V lookup: CDR1 SGHNT, CDR2 YENEEA. The CDR3 is 13 residues long. The receptor was isolated from a woman of 80 years or more in a cohort sampled during active or convalescent COVID-19. The material sequenced was peripheral blood. The gene calls are TRBV11-3 and TRBJ2-7, with TRBD2 matching over 8 bases. This CDR3 is CASSFSGVGEQYF. CDR3 bases: TGTGCCAGCAGCTTTAGCGGGGTTGGCGAGCAGTACTTC.